This TCR beta chain came from a study of T cells in Graves' hyperthyroidism and ophthalmopathy. Authors of the study amplified TCR beta CDR3 regions from RNA transcripts. The TCR CDR3 was amplified in a first-round RT-PCR using the HTBI primer set. Each CDR3 protein gets one entry after TCRdb re-called the multiplex PCR reads with MiXCR. The sample consists of 350,000 or so distinct CDR3 sequences, about a sixth of them appearing once. General observations from the study: Most clonotypes that expanded in the thyroid above 0.001 also showed up in blood.

Trimming removed 0 bases from V and 6 bases from J, with 17 bases in between. CDR1 and CDR2 (germline): SGHTA, FQGTGA. The CDR3 runs 16 residues. Note on this clonotype: Antigen: not known.

The rearrangement links TRBV7-3 to TRBJ1-1; a possible D gene is TRBD1 (5 bases). The material sequenced was blood. This clonotype was sampled from a woman between 35 and 50 years old with Graves' ophthalmopathy. The CDR3 protein is CASSLTLLAGWAEAFF. The CDR3 region has the DNA TGTGCCAGCAGCTTAACTCTCTTGGCAGGGTGGGCTGAAGCTTTCTTT.